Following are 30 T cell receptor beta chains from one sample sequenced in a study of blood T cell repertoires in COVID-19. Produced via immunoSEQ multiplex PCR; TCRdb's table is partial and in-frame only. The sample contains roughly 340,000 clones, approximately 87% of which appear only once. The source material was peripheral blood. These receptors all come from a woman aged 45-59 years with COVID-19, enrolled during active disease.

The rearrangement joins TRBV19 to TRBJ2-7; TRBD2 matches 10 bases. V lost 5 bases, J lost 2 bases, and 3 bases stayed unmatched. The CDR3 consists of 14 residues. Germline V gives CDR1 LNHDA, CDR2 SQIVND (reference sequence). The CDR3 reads CASSAGLAAYEQYF. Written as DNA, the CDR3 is TGTGCCAGTAGTGCTGGACTAGCGGCCTACGAGCAGTACTTC.

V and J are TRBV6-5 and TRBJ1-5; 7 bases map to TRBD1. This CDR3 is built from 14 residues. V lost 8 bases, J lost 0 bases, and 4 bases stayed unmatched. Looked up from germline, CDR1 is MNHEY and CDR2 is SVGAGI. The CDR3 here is CASGQDYSNQPQHF. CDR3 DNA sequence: TGTGCCAGCGGACAGGATTATAGCAATCAGCCCCAGCATTTT.

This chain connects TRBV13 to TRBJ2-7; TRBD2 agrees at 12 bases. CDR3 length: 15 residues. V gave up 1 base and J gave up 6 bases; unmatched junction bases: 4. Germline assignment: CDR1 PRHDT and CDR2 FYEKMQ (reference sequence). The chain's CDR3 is CASSLELAGGPEQYF. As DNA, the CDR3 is TGTGCCAGCAGCTTAGAGCTAGCGGGAGGGCCCGAGCAGTACTTC.

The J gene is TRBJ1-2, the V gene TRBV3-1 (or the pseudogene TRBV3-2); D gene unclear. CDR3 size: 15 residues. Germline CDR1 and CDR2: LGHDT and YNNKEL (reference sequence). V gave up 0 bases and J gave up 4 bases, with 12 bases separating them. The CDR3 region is CASSQEGLPRYGYTF. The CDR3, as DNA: TGTGCCAGCAGCCAAGAGGGCCTTCCACGCTATGGCTACACCTTC.

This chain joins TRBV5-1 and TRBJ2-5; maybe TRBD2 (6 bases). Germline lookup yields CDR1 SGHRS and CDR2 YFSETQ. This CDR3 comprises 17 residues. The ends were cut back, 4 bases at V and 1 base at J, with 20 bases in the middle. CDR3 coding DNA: TGCGCCAGCAGCATCGATCCCGGATCAGCGGGCCAAGAGACCCAGTACTTC. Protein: CASSIDPGSAGQETQYF.

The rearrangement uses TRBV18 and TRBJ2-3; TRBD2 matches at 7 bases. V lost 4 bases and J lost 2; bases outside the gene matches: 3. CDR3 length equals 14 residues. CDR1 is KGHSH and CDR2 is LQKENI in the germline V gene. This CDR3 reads CASSLREATDTQYF. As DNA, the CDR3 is TGTGCCAGCTCACTCCGGGAGGCCACAGATACGCAGTATTTT.

The CDR3 DNA follows: TGTGCCAGCAGTTATGACAGGGGGTCCACTGAAGCTTTCTTT. Translated: CASSYDRGSTEAFF. The V call is TRBV6-5, the J call TRBJ1-1, with 9 positions matching TRBD1. V dropped 3 bases and J dropped 4; count of bases not matched to a gene: 3. Germline CDR1 MNHEY, CDR2 SVGAGI. The CDR3 runs 14 residues.

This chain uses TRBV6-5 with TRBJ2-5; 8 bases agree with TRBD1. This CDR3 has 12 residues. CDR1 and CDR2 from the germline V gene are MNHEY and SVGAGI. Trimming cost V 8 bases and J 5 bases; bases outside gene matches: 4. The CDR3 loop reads CASEQGGETQYF. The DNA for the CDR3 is TGTGCCAGCGAACAGGGGGGCGAGACCCAGTACTTC.

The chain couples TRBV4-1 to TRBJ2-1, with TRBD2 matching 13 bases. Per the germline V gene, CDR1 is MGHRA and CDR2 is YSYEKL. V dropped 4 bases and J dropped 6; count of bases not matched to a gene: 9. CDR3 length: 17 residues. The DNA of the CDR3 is TGCGCCAGCAGCCCACTAGCGGGAGGGCCCTTTGGCAATGAGCAGTTCTTC. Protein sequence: CASSPLAGGPFGNEQFF.

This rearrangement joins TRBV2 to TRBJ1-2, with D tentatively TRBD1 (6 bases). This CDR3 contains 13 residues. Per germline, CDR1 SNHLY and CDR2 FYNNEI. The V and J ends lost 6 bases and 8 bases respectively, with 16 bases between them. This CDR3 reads CASRPDSIIGYTF. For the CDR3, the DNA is TGTGCCAGCAGGCCGGACAGTATAATAGGCTACACCTTC.

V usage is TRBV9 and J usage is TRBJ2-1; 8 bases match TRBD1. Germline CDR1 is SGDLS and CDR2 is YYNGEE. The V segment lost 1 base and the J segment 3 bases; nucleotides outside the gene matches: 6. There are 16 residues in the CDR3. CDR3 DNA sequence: TGTGCCAGCAGCGTATGGGGACAGGCGATCTACAATGAGCAGTTCTTC. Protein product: CASSVWGQAIYNEQFF.

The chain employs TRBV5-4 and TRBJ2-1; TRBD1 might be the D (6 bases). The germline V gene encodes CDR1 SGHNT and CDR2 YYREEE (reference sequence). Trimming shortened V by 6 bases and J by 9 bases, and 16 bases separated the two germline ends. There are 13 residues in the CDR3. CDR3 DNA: TGTGCCAGCATGAGTGGACAGCTGGGTGAGCAGTTCTTC. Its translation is CASMSGQLGEQFF.

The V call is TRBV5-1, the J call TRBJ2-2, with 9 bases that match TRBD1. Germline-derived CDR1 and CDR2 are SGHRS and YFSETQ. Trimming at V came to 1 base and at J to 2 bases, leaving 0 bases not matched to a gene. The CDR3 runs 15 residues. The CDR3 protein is CASSLTGGNTGELFF. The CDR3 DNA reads TGCGCCAGCAGCTTGACAGGGGGCAACACCGGGGAGCTGTTTTTT.

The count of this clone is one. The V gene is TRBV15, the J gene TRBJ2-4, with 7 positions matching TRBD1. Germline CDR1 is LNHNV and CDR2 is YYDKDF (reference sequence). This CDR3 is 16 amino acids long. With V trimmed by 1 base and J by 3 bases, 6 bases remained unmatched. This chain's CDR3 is CATSRGTGTDKNIQYF. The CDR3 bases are TGTGCCACCAGCAGAGGGACAGGAACGGACAAAAACATTCAGTACTTC.

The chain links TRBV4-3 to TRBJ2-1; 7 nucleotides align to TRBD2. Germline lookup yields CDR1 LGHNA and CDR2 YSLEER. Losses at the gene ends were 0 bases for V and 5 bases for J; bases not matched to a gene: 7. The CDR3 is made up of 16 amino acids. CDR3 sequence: CASSQDLGAGNNEQFF. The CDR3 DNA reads TGCGCCAGCAGCCAAGATTTAGGAGCGGGGAACAATGAGCAGTTCTTC.

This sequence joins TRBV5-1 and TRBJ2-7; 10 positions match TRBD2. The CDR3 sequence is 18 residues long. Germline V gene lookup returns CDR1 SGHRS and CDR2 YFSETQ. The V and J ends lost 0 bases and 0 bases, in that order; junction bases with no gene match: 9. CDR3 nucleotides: TGCGCCAGCAGCTTGGGGCCACGGACTAGCGGAAGCTCCTACGAGCAGTACTTC. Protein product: CASSLGPRTSGSSYEQYF.

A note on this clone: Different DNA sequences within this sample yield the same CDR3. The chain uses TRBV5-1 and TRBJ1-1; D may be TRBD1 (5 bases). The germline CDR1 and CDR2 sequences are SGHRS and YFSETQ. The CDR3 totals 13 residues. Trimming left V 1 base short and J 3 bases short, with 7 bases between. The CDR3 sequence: CASSLQGYTEAFF. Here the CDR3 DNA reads TGCGCCAGCAGCTTGCAGGGTTACACTGAAGCTTTCTTT.

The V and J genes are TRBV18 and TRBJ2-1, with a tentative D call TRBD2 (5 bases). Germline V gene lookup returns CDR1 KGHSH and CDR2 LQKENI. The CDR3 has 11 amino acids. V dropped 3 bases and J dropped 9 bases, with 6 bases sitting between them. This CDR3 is CASSPAGEQFF. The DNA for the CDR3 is TGTGCCAGCTCACCTGCGGGTGAGCAGTTCTTC.

CDR3 residues: CASSIDRGNSPLHF. The CDR3 DNA reads as TGTGCCAGCAGCATCGACAGGGGGAATTCACCCCTCCACTTT. The chain carries TRBV5-8 and TRBJ1-6, with 9 bases aligning to TRBD1. V trimming: 4 bases; J trimming: 7 bases; junction bases outside the gene matches: 3. This CDR3 has 14 amino acids. Germline V gene sequence: CDR1 SGHTS, CDR2 YDEGEE.

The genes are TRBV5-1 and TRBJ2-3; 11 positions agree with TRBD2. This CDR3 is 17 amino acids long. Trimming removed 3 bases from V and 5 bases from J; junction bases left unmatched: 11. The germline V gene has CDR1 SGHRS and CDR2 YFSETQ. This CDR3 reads CASSWGTLAGAGDTQYF. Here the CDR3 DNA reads TGCGCCAGCAGCTGGGGAACACTAGCGGGAGCAGGAGATACGCAGTATTTT.

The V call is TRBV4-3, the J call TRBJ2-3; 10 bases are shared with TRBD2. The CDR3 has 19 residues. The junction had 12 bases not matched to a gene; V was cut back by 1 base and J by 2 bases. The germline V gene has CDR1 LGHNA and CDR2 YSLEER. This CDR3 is CASSQGTLSGRLPTDTQYF. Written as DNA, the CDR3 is TGCGCCAGCAGCCAAGGTACCCTTAGCGGGAGGTTACCCACAGATACGCAGTATTTT.

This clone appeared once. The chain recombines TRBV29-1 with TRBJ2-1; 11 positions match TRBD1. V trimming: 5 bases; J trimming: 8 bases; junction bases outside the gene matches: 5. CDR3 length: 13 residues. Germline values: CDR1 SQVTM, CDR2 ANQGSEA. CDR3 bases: TGCAGCGTTCCGGGACAGGGGGGCTATGAGCAGTTCTTC. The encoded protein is CSVPGQGGYEQFF.

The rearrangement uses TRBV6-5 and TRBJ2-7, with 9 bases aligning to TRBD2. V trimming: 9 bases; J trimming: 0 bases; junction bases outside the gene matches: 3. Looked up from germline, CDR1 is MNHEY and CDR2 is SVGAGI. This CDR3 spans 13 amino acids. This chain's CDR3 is CASSGGYSYEQYF. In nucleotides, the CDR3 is TGTGCCAGTAGCGGGGGCTACTCCTACGAGCAGTACTTC.

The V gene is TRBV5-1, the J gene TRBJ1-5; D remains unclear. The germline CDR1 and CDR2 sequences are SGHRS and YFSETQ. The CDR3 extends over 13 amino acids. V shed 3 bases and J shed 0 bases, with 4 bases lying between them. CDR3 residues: CASSSNSNQPQHF. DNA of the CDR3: TGCGCCAGCAGCTCCAATAGCAATCAGCCCCAGCATTTT.

CDR3 coding DNA: TGCGCCAGCAGTGATGTAGGGTCCGGGGTCCGGGAAGAGCAGTACTTC. Its translation is CASSDVGSGVREEQYF. This chain connects TRBV10-1 to TRBJ2-7, with D possibly matching TRBD2 (5 bases). Germline lookup yields CDR1 WNHNN and CDR2 SYGVQD (reference sequence). This CDR3 is 16 amino acids long. Trimming took off 3 bases at V and 7 bases at J, with 22 bases between the two ends.

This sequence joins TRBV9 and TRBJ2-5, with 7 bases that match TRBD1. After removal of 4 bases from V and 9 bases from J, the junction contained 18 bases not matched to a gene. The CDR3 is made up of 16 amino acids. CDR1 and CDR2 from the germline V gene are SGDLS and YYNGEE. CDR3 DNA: TGTGCCAGCAGCAGACTGGACAGGCCGAACGCCGGGGCCCAGTACTTC. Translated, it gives CASSRLDRPNAGAQYF. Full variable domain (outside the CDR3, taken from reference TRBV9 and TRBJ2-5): DSGVTQTPKHLITATGQRVTLRCSPRSGDLSVYWYQQSLDQGLQFLIQYYNGEERAKGNILERFSAQQFPDLHSELNLSSLELGDSALYFCASSRLDRPNAGAQYFGPGTRLLVL.

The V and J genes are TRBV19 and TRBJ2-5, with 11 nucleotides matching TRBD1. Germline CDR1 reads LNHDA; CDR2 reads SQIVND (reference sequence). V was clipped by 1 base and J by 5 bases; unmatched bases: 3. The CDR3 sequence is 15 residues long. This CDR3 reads CASSIGGTGGETQYF. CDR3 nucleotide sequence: TGTGCCAGTAGTATAGGAGGGACAGGGGGGGAGACCCAGTACTTC.

The CDR3 DNA is TGCAGCGTGACTAGCGGGACTACCTACGAGCAGTACTTC. Translation gives CSVTSGTTYEQYF. The chain combines TRBV29-1 with TRBJ2-7, with 11 bases that match TRBD2. Per germline, CDR1 SQVTM and CDR2 ANQGSEA. V lost 6 bases, J lost 2 bases, and 3 bases stayed unmatched. The CDR3 is 13 residues long.

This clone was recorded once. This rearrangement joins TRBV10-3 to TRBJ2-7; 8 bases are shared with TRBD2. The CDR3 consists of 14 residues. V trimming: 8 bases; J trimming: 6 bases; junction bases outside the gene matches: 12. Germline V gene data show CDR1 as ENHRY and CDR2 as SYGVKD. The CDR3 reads CAIGPGLAISEQYF. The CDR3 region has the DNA TGTGCCATCGGTCCCGGACTAGCAATCTCCGAGCAGTACTTC.

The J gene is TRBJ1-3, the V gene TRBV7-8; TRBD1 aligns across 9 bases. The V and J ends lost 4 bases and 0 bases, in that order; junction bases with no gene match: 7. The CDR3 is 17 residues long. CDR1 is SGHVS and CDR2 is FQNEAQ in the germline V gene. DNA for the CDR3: TGTGCCAGCAGCTATCGGGACAGGGTTTACTCTGGAAACACCATATATTTT. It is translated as CASSYRDRVYSGNTIYF.